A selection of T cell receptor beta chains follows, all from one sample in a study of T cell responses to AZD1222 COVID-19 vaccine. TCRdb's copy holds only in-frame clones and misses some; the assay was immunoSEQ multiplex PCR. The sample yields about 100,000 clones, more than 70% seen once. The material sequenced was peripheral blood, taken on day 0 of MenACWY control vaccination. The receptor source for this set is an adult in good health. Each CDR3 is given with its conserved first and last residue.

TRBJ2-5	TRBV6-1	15	CASSEIQGAGETQYF
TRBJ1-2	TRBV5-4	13	CASSRTRVDGYTF
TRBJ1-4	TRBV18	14	CASSPAGRNEKLFF
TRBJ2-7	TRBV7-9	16	CASSYGRGGKAYEQYF
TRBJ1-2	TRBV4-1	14	CASSRDGQGYGYTF
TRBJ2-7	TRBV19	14	CASSIRDGSYEQYF
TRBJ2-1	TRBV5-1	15	CASSLEGGEIDEQFF
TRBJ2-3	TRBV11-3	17	CASSLDPAGGTTDTQYF
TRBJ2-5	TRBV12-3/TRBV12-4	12	CASSFHTQTQYF
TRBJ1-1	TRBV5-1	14	CASSGATGPTEAFF
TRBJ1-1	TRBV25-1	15	CASSESMGLNTEAFF
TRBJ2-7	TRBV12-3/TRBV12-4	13	CASSLHDFREQYF
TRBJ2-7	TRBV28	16	CASSSPTGGSIYEQYF
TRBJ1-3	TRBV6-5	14	CASSYRIPGNTIYF
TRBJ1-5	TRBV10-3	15	CAISSTGTDNQPQHF
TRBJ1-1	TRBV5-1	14	CASSLNPGSTEAFF